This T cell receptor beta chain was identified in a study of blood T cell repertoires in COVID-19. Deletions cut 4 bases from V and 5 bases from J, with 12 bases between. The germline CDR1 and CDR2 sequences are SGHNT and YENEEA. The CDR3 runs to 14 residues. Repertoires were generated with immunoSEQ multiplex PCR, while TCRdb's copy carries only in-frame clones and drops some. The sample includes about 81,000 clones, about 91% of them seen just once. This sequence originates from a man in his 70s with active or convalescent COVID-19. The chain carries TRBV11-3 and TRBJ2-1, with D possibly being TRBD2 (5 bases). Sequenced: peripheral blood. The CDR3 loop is CASSSQGSDNEQFF. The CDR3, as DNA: TGTGCCAGCAGCTCACAAGGGAGCGACAATGAGCAGTTCTTC.